This T cell receptor beta chain appears in the sequencing data of a study of blood T cell repertoires in COVID-19. Study-level information: T cells, B-cell-depleted T cells, or PBMCs provided the cDNA or gDNA that served as material.

Cohort allocation depended upon clinical history that participants reported. The ends were cut back, 1 base at V and 11 bases at J, with 14 bases in the middle. Germline V gene lookup returns CDR1 SGHAT and CDR2 FQNNGV. This CDR3 region has 13 residues. Measured with immunoSEQ multiplex PCR; TCRdb has only the in-frame clones, and not every one. The table has about 270,000 clones, about 90% seen once; the top ten hold about 4%. Source material: PBMCs or T cells enriched from blood (not recorded which). The source of this sequence is a woman aged 25 to 39 with acute COVID-19. V and J are TRBV11-2 and TRBJ1-2; D is perhaps TRBD1 (6 bases). The CDR3 spells CASSLGGQDRYTF. CDR3 in DNA: TGTGCCAGCAGCTTAGGGGGGCAGGACCGTTACACCTTC.